This T cell receptor (beta chain) was identified in a study of blood T cell repertoires in COVID-19. Looking at the study overall: Spain, Italy and the United States supplied samples that represented acute and convalescent COVID-19.

The CDR3 is 15 amino acids. Trimming left V 5 bases short and J 0 bases short, with 11 bases between. Germline assignment: CDR1 LNHDA and CDR2 SQIVND (reference sequence). The protocol was immunoSEQ multiplex PCR, while the TCRdb copy is restricted to in-frame clones and leaves out a portion. The profile shows approximately 450,000 clones, around 89% of them singletons. This chain links TRBV19 with TRBJ2-1; the D is unclear. The clonotype originates from a woman aged 30 to 39 with acute or convalescent COVID-19. The sequencing sample was made of peripheral blood. CDR3 nucleotides: TGTGCCAGTAGTCCCCTACGAGGCTCCTACAATGAGCAGTTCTTC. Translation: CASSPLRGSYNEQFF.